What follows are 10 T cell receptor beta chains derived from one specimen sequenced in a study of breast tumors, draining lymph nodes, adjacent tissues. TCRdb independently ran MiXCR on the multiplex PCR reads; one entry per CDR3 protein. The repertoire holds 200,000 to 300,000 distinct CDR3 sequences, with under 35% as singletons. Axillary draining lymph nodes of breast cancer patients supplied the node samples. The sample consisted of axillary lymph node tissue. The receptors derive from a female donor with breast cancer. Some clones in this sample may be carry-over from other donors' samples.

This clonotype was found many times. The chain joins TRBV6-1 to TRBJ2-5; D gene unclear. V dropped 7 bases and J dropped 0 bases, with 6 bases sitting between them. The CDR3 runs to 12 residues. Germline-derived CDR1 and CDR2 are MNHNS and SASEGT. CDR3 sequence: CASTWYQETQYF. CDR3 bases: TGTGCCAGCACATGGTACCAAGAGACCCAGTACTTC.

This clonotype appeared many times. This chain uses TRBV10-3 with TRBJ2-2, with 9 bases fitting TRBD1. The CDR3 runs 15 residues. The ends lost 6 bases at V and 5 bases at J; junction bases unmatched: 7. CDR1 is ENHRY, CDR2 SYGVKD, per germline. The CDR3 region has the DNA TGTGCCATCAGACAGGGGGCAACGGGTACCGGGGAGCTGTTTTTT. Translating it yields CAIRQGATGTGELFF.

This clonotype was seen a few times. The CDR3 does not close with the conserved phenylalanine or tryptophan, likely indicating a read error. The CDR3 reads CSATPVSGGYEQYL. CDR3 DNA: TGCAGTGCTACCCCGGTTAGCGGCGGGTACGAGCAGTACCTC. The chain joins TRBV20-1 to TRBJ2-7; a possible D gene is TRBD2 (6 bases). This CDR3 has 14 amino acids. In germline, CDR1 is DFQATT, CDR2 SNEGSKA (reference sequence). V lost 4 bases and J lost 4, with 17 bases in between.

In this sample, this clonotype turned up many times. The chain links TRBV7-2 to TRBJ2-2; 8 bases line up with TRBD1. The germline gives CDR1 SGHTA, CDR2 FQGNSA. The CDR3 is 16 residues long. Trimming removed 2 bases from V and 5 bases from J; junction bases left unmatched: 7. The CDR3 here is CASSLTGTGGTGELFF. The CDR3 region has the DNA TGTGCCAGCAGCTTAACAGGGACAGGTGGTACCGGGGAGCTGTTTTTT. Based on the CDR3 plus reference TRBV7-2 and TRBJ2-2, the full variable domain is GAGVSQSPSNKVTEKGKDVELRCDPISGHTALYWYRQSLGQGLEFLIYFQGNSAPDKSGLPSDRFSAERTGGSVSTLTIQRTQQEDSAVYLCASSLTGTGGTGELFFGEGSRLTVL.

There are many counts of this clonotype. The CDR3 loop is CASSSGGRGQPQHF. The CDR3 DNA reads as TGTGCCAGTAGTTCCGGGGGGCGCGGTCAGCCCCAGCATTTT. The chain combines TRBV19 with TRBJ1-5; possible D gene TRBD1, 6 bases. Germline V gene lookup returns CDR1 LNHDA and CDR2 SQIVND (reference sequence). V lost 5 bases and J lost 6, with 14 bases in between. The length of the CDR3 is 14 residues.

A remark on this clonotype: Given a much more abundant clone one base away, this may be a read error. V gene TRBV5-1 combines with J gene TRBJ2-3; D is perhaps TRBD1 or TRBD2 (5 bases each). Germline values: CDR1 SGHRS, CDR2 YFSETQ. The CDR3 extends over 13 amino acids. The CDR3 reads CASGLFGGDTQYF. The CDR3 region has the DNA TGCGCCAGCGGCTTATTTGGGGGAGATACGCAGTATTTT.

In its sample, this clonotype is medium-sized (0.01 to 0.1%). The CDR3: CASSNLMTSGAYEQYF. Written as DNA, the CDR3 is TGTGCCAGCAGCAATCTAATGACTAGCGGCGCCTACGAGCAGTACTTC. This chain uses TRBV7-8 with TRBJ2-7, with TRBD2 identical over 9 bases. The CDR3 is 16 residues long. Germline CDR1 reads SGHVS; CDR2 reads FQNEAQ. Losses at the gene ends were 5 bases for V and 2 bases for J; bases not matched to a gene: 10.

This clonotype was counted at least ten times. The chain is built from TRBV12-3 or TRBV12-4 and TRBJ2-7; TRBD1 aligns across 7 bases. This CDR3 has 15 amino acids. Trimming cost V 5 bases and J 1 base; bases outside gene matches: 8. CDR3 loop: CASSAHRGWSYEQYF. In DNA, the CDR3 is TGTGCCAGCAGTGCACACAGGGGTTGGTCCTACGAGCAGTACTTC.

This clonotype was seen at least ten times. The chain joins TRBV29-1 to TRBJ2-7, with 9 bases matching TRBD2. This CDR3 is 13 amino acids long. V shed 6 bases, J shed 3 bases, and the junction held 6 bases outside the gene matches. The germline CDR1 and CDR2 sequences are SQVTM and ANQGSEA. CDR3 residues: CSVAASGNYEQYF. The CDR3 bases are TGCAGCGTGGCGGCTAGCGGGAACTACGAGCAGTACTTC.

This clonotype was counted at least ten times. The genes are TRBV7-9 and TRBJ2-2; D not resolved. CDR1 and CDR2 from the germline V gene are SEHNR and FQNEAQ (reference sequence). With 2 bases removed from V and 4 bases from J, the gap between germline ends came to 8 bases. This CDR3 is 14 amino acids long. The CDR3 DNA sequence: TGTGCCAGCAGCTTATCTGTGCTCACCGGGGAGCTGTTTTTT. Translation gives CASSLSVLTGELFF.